These T cell receptor beta chains were read from a single sample in a study of blood T cells in healthy people across ages. TCRdb re-called the 5' RACE reads with MiXCR, one entry per CDR3 protein. The sample carries 1.5 million to 1.9 million distinct CDR3 sequences, 40% to 45% recorded once. Sequences were obtained from blood. These receptors were taken from a woman younger than 30 in good health. Each CDR3 is given with its conserved first and last residue. The D gene is left open where the match is weak. Size tells how often a clone was seen (once, few, many) or the class of an expanded clone, and some rows leave it out.

TRBJ1-2	many	TRBV12-3/TRBV12-4	NA	CASSAGGYGYTF	TGTGCCAGCAGTGCCGGGGGATATGGCTACACCTTC
TRBJ1-1	few	TRBV4-3	NA	CASSQWQGSTEAFF	TGCGCCAGCAGCCAGTGGCAGGGCAGCACTGAAGCTTTCTTT
TRBJ2-1	NA	TRBV19	TRBD1	CASSNQGARHEQFF	TGTGCCAGTAGTAACCAGGGGGCGCGGCATGAGCAGTTCTTC
TRBJ1-1	NA	TRBV4-2	NA	CASSQDLWAEAFF	TGTGCCAGCAGCCAAGATCTGTGGGCTGAAGCTTTCTTT
TRBJ2-2	NA	TRBV7-9	TRBD1	CASSGNGQVPNTGELFF	TGTGCCAGCAGCGGCAATGGACAGGTGCCGAACACCGGGGAGCTGTTTTTT
TRBJ1-5	NA	TRBV18	NA	CASSPGRDGQPQHF	TGTGCCAGCTCACCGGGCAGGGATGGTCAGCCCCAGCATTTT
TRBJ2-1	NA	TRBV7-3	TRBD2	CASSLGVRLAGGNFNEQFF	TGTGCCAGCAGCTTAGGGGTGCGACTAGCGGGAGGTAATTTCAATGAGCAGTTCTTC
TRBJ2-5	few	TRBV7-2	NA	CASSLVQVNGETQYF	TGTGCCAGCAGCTTGGTACAGGTGAACGGAGAGACCCAGTACTTC
TRBJ1-1	NA	TRBV7-9	NA	CASRQGWVSPQTITEAFF	TGTGCCAGCAGGCAGGGGTGGGTCTCGCCACAAACGATCACTGAAGCTTTCTTT
TRBJ1-2	few	TRBV7-2	NA	CASSHSPGYGYTF	TGTGCCAGCAGCCATAGTCCCGGCTATGGCTACACCTTC
TRBJ1-1	NA	TRBV6-1	TRBD1	CASTPGQGVANTEAFF	TGTGCCAGCACCCCCGGACAGGGGGTGGCAAACACTGAAGCTTTCTTT
TRBJ2-1	NA	TRBV4-3	TRBD2	CASSQDLGTSGRHEQFF	TGCGCCAGCAGCCAAGATCTGGGGACGAGCGGGAGACATGAGCAGTTCTTC
TRBJ1-2	NA	TRBV12-3/TRBV12-4	NA	CASSPNSGNYGYTF	TGTGCCAGCAGTCCCAACTCAGGGAACTATGGCTACACCTTC
TRBJ1-1	NA	TRBV6-6	TRBD1	CASSDRGQGEAFF	TGTGCCAGCAGTGACCGTGGACAGGGCGAGGCTTTCTTT
TRBJ2-3	NA	TRBV21-1	NA	CANSKGDSGGNTDTQYF	TGTGCCAACAGCAAAGGCGATAGCGGGGGCAACACAGATACGCAGTATTTT
TRBJ1-1	NA	TRBV29-1	NA	CSVGWATGTEAFF	TGCAGCGTTGGTTGGGCTACTGGCACTGAAGCTTTCTTT
TRBJ2-1	NA	TRBV12-3/TRBV12-4	NA	CASSPLGERDDEQFF	TGTGCCAGCAGTCCCCTTGGGGAAAGGGACGATGAGCAGTTCTTC
TRBJ1-1	NA	TRBV30	NA	CAWGQLNTEAFF	TGTGCCTGGGGACAGCTGAACACTGAAGCTTTCTTT
TRBJ2-3	NA	TRBV7-9	NA	CASSSIPDTQYF	TGTGCCAGCAGCTCAATCCCGGATACGCAGTATTTT
TRBJ2-7	NA	TRBV5-8	TRBD2	CASSFLAGLLYEQYF	TGTGCCAGCAGCTTCCTAGCGGGATTACTATACGAGCAGTACTTC
TRBJ2-7	NA	TRBV6-2/TRBV6-3	TRBD2	CASTTIEVSGTFYEQYF	TGTGCCAGCACCACCATCGAAGTTAGCGGGACTTTCTACGAGCAGTACTTC
TRBJ1-2	NA	TRBV20-1	TRBD1	CSARGGRGQGNYGYTF	TGCAGTGCTAGAGGGGGAAGGGGACAGGGCAACTATGGCTACACCTTC
TRBJ2-5	NA	TRBV7-2	TRBD1	CASSLLGQGASEQYF	TGTGCCAGCAGCTTATTGGGACAGGGGGCTTCAGAGCAGTACTTC
TRBJ1-5	NA	TRBV6-2/TRBV6-3	TRBD1	CASSHDRESFRPQHF	TGTGCCAGCAGCCACGACAGGGAGAGCTTTAGGCCCCAGCATTTT
TRBJ2-7	few	TRBV10-3	TRBD2	CAISESRAGGYEQYF	TGTGCCATCAGTGAGTCGAGGGCGGGAGGGTACGAGCAGTACTTC
TRBJ1-6	few	TRBV28	NA	CASNLSARQDSPLHF	TGTGCCAGCAATTTATCGGCGCGGCAGGACTCACCCCTCCACTTT
TRBJ2-5	once	TRBV6-2/TRBV6-3	TRBD2	CASKISGGANEQYF	TGTGCCAGCAAAATTAGCGGGGGGGCCAATGAGCAGTACTTC
TRBJ2-7	many	TRBV28	NA	CASSLALSTFYEQYF	TGTGCCAGCAGTTTAGCCCTGAGTACCTTTTACGAGCAGTACTTC
TRBJ1-1	NA	TRBV27	NA	CASSLSVGSTEAFF	TGTGCCAGCAGTTTATCGGTGGGGTCCACTGAAGCTTTCTTT
TRBJ2-3	NA	TRBV12-3/TRBV12-4	NA	CASRTGVRADTQYF	TGTGCCAGCAGAACGGGGGTAAGAGCAGATACGCAGTATTTT
TRBJ1-4	NA	TRBV9	NA	CASSVGPTNEKLFF	TGTGCCAGCAGCGTGGGACCAACTAATGAAAAACTGTTTTTT
TRBJ2-1	NA	TRBV9	NA	CASSVGQTYNEQFF	TGTGCCAGCAGCGTAGGGCAGACGTACAATGAGCAGTTCTTC
TRBJ2-3	NA	TRBV5-1	TRBD2	CASSPLLAGAFTDTQYF	TGCGCCAGCAGCCCGCTACTAGCGGGTGCCTTCACAGATACGCAGTATTTT
TRBJ1-4	NA	TRBV7-9	NA	CASSFEDEKLFF	TGTGCCAGCAGCTTCGAGGACGAAAAACTGTTTTTT
TRBJ2-1	NA	TRBV11-2	TRBD2	CASSLVSSGRYNEQFF	TGTGCCAGCAGCTTAGTTTCTAGCGGGAGGTACAATGAGCAGTTCTTC
TRBJ2-7	NA	TRBV28	NA	CATPLGVVTYEQYF	TGTGCCACCCCGCTCGGGGTAGTTACCTACGAGCAGTACTTC
TRBJ2-7	NA	TRBV4-1	TRBD1	CASSHVFKDRDYEQYF	TGCGCCAGCAGCCACGTTTTCAAGGACAGGGACTACGAGCAGTACTTC
TRBJ2-7	few	TRBV7-2	TRBD2	CASSLALRLAESTHSYEQYF	TGTGCCAGCAGCTTAGCGCTCCGGCTAGCGGAGTCTACGCACTCCTACGAGCAGTACTTC
TRBJ2-3	NA	TRBV5-1	NA	CTSSLGRSSTDTQYF	TGCACCAGCAGCTTGGGCAGGTCAAGCACAGATACGCAGTATTTT
TRBJ2-5	NA	TRBV20-1	NA	CSASYNMGLFGETQYF	TGCAGTGCTTCCTATAACATGGGGTTGTTCGGAGAGACCCAGTACTTC
TRBJ2-5	NA	TRBV6-6	NA	CASRASRAGETQYF	TGTGCCAGCAGGGCCTCTAGAGCGGGAGAGACCCAGTACTTC
TRBJ2-5	few	TRBV20-1	TRBD2	CSARLAGQQETQYF	TGCAGTGCTAGACTAGCGGGGCAGCAAGAGACCCAGTACTTC
TRBJ1-4	once	TRBV20-1	TRBD1	CSARQFGTGDEKLFF	TGCAGTGCTAGACAGTTCGGGACAGGGGATGAAAAACTGTTTTTT
TRBJ2-3	many	TRBV12-3/TRBV12-4	NA	CASSGRGTDTQYF	TGTGCCAGCAGTGGCAGGGGCACAGATACGCAGTATTTT
TRBJ1-2	NA	TRBV7-2	NA	CASRDGGVGGGYTF	TGTGCCAGCAGGGACGGGGGGGTCGGAGGTGGCTACACCTTC
TRBJ1-2	NA	TRBV29-1	TRBD1	CSVEDRGAYGYTF	TGCAGCGTTGAGGACAGGGGAGCCTATGGCTACACCTTC